These 23 T cell receptor beta chains were sequenced from one sample in a study of OX40 agonist ivuxolimab in advanced cancers. Receptor amplification or capture employed the immunoSEQ multiplex PCR assay. TCRdb holds this immuneACCESS table with in-frame rearrangements only. Some clones are missing; in checked studies, unresolved V genes explain under half, and the rest has no known cause. This sample is represented by 76,000 or so clones; approximately 85% of them were singletons. The leading ten clones occupy 0.5% to 0.7% of the sample. Sequencing was performed on CD4+ or CD8+ T cells sorted from blood, taken in a trial of the OX40 agonist ivuxolimab. The origin of the receptors is an adult with an advanced solid tumor such as melanoma, head and neck, liver or kidney cancer.

The rearrangement joins TRBV30 to TRBJ2-1; 7 nucleotides line up with TRBD1. V lost 2 bases and J lost 9; bases outside the gene matches: 4. The germline gives CDR1 GTSNPN, CDR2 SVGIG (reference sequence). This CDR3 comprises 12 residues. The CDR3 DNA sequence: TGTGCCTGGAGTAGAGGGGGCGGTGAGCAGTTCTTC. Its translation is CAWSRGGGEQFF.

The chain employs TRBV2 and TRBJ1-4; D possibly corresponds to TRBD1 (6 bases). This CDR3 region has 14 residues. The germline V gene encodes CDR1 SNHLY and CDR2 FYNNEI. Trimming took off 4 bases at V and 8 bases at J, with 14 bases between the two ends. The CDR3: CASSGEGGREKLFF. The CDR3 bases are TGTGCCAGCAGTGGAGAAGGGGGACGGGAAAAACTGTTTTTT. Full variable domain (outside the CDR3, taken from reference TRBV2 and TRBJ1-4): EPEVTQTPSHQVTQMGQEVILRCVPISNHLYFYWYRQILGQKVEFLVSFYNNEISEKSEIFDDQFSVERPDGSNFTLKIRSTKLEDSAMYFCASSGEGGREKLFFGSGTQLSVL.

The chain combines TRBV9 with TRBJ2-3; no definite D call. The CDR3 totals 15 residues. V shed 0 bases and J shed 0 bases, with 8 bases lying between them. Per germline, CDR1 SGDLS and CDR2 YYNGEE. The CDR3 nucleotides read TGTGCCAGCAGCGTAGGCGGCCTTAGCACAGATACGCAGTATTTT. It codes for CASSVGGLSTDTQYF.

The chain links TRBV29-1 to TRBJ1-2, with TRBD1 matching 7 bases. Germline values: CDR1 SQVTM, CDR2 ANQGSEA. CDR3 length: 12 residues. The V gene end was trimmed by 3 bases and the J gene end by 8 bases; junction bases not matched to a gene: 6. In DNA form, the CDR3 reads TGCAGCGTTGATTCGACAGGGAGCGGCTACACCTTC. Encoded protein: CSVDSTGSGYTF.

This clone has just one count. V and J are TRBV29-1 and TRBJ1-4; possibly TRBD1 for D (6 bases). The CDR3 is 14 residues long. Germline V CDR1 and CDR2: SQVTM, ANQGSEA. V was shortened by 6 bases and J by 7 bases, with 18 bases between the two germline ends. The CDR3: CSVVLQGMSEKLFF. In nucleotides, the CDR3 is TGCAGCGTCGTACTACAGGGTATGAGTGAAAAACTGTTTTTT.

As to this clone: The junction differs from germline at one of its ends, possibly a read error. This chain joins TRBV2 and TRBJ1-6; D gene unclear. CDR1 is SNHLY and CDR2 is FYNNEI in the germline V gene. The CDR3 runs to 14 residues. Written as DNA, the CDR3 is TGTGCCAGCAGGGGTGACTCCTTTAATTCACCCCTCCACTTT. Translating it yields CASRGDSFNSPLHF.

The chain has TRBV30 and TRBJ1-2; D ambiguous. CDR3 length equals 11 residues. The V gene lost 2 bases and the J gene lost 5 bases, with 6 bases spanning the gap. CDR1 GTSNPN and CDR2 SVGIG come from the germline V gene (reference sequence). The CDR3 DNA follows: TGTGCCTGGAGTCCTAGTTATGGCTACACCTTC. Its protein product is CAWSPSYGYTF.

The chain combines TRBV6-5 with TRBJ1-1; D not certain. The CDR3 spans 12 residues. The germline V and J ends were trimmed by 4 bases and 1 base, with 4 bases remaining between them. Germline assignment: CDR1 MNHEY and CDR2 SVGAGI. Written as DNA, the CDR3 is TGTGCCAGCAGTTTCGGGAACACTGAAGCTTTCTTT. Translated, it gives CASSFGNTEAFF.

The V and J genes are TRBV12-5 and TRBJ1-1; D remains ambiguous. This CDR3 region has 12 residues. CDR1 LGHNT and CDR2 FRNRAP come from the germline V gene. Trimming removed 1 base at V and 8 bases at J, with 8 bases between. The CDR3 bases are TGTGCTAGTGGTTTGGGTTTTCGAGAAGCTTTCTTT. Translation: CASGLGFREAFF.

The chain carries TRBV19 and TRBJ2-2, with D maybe TRBD1 (6 bases). V was trimmed by 4 bases and J by 2 bases, leaving 11 bases between them. Per the germline V gene, CDR1 is LNHDA and CDR2 is SQIVND (reference sequence). This CDR3 spans 15 amino acids. CDR3 sequence (DNA): TGTGCCAGTAGTACCGGGACACCCAACACCGGGGAGCTGTTTTTT. Translating gives CASSTGTPNTGELFF. The full variable domain, completed using reference TRBV19 and TRBJ2-2, is DGGITQSPKYLFRKEGQNVTLSCEQNLNHDAMYWYRQDPGQGLRLIYYSQIVNDFQKGDIAEGYSVSREKKESFPLTVTSAQKNPTAFYLCASSTGTPNTGELFFGEGSRLTVL.

The sample holds one count of this clone. The chain links TRBV6-5 to TRBJ1-1; 7 bases agree with TRBD1. This CDR3 has 11 residues. J gave up 10 bases and V 8 bases, and 7 bases lay outside the gene matches. CDR1 MNHEY and CDR2 SVGAGI come from the germline V gene. CDR3 nucleotides: TGTGCCAGCCGGCAGGGGGTGGCAGCTTTCTTT. Translated: CASRQGVAAFF.

This chain uses TRBV4-2 with TRBJ1-2; D gene ambiguous. V lost 0 bases, J lost 8 bases, and 13 bases lay in between. There are 14 residues in the CDR3. Looked up from germline, CDR1 is LGHNA and CDR2 is YNFKEQ. CDR3: CASSQDGEPKGYTF. CDR3 nucleotides: TGTGCCAGCAGCCAAGATGGGGAGCCTAAGGGCTACACCTTC.

V and J are TRBV7-2 and TRBJ2-7; 10 bases match TRBD2. Per germline, CDR1 SGHTA and CDR2 FQGNSA. Losses at the gene ends were 1 base for V and 4 bases for J; bases not matched to a gene: 7. The CDR3 has 16 amino acids. CDR3 in amino acids: CASSLGSTGLAYEQYF. In nucleotides, the CDR3 is TGTGCCAGCAGCTTAGGTTCCACGGGACTAGCGTACGAGCAGTACTTC.

The CDR3 here is CASSRSAGRETQYF. For the CDR3, the DNA is TGTGCCAGTAGCCGCTCAGCGGGGCGGGAGACCCAGTACTTC. V gene TRBV19 combines with J gene TRBJ2-5, with 7 positions matching TRBD2. Losses at the gene ends were 6 bases for V and 5 bases for J; bases not matched to a gene: 9. CDR3 length equals 14 residues. Germline V CDR1 and CDR2: LNHDA, SQIVND (reference sequence).

The chain has TRBV6-5 and TRBJ2-5, with 9 bases identical to TRBD2. J gave up 4 bases and V 2 bases, and 2 bases lay outside the gene matches. Per germline, CDR1 MNHEY and CDR2 SVGAGI. There are 14 residues in the CDR3. The CDR3 is CASSYTSGPETQYF. The CDR3 DNA reads as TGTGCCAGCAGTTACACTAGCGGGCCAGAGACCCAGTACTTC.

This rearrangement joins TRBV9 to TRBJ2-3; D not resolved. CDR3 length: 12 residues. CDR1 is SGDLS, CDR2 YYNGEE, per germline. The germline V and J ends were trimmed by 4 bases and 6 bases, with 9 bases remaining between them. CDR3 nucleotides: TGTGCCAGCAGCCTCGCCTGGGATACGCAGTATTTT. Translated, it gives CASSLAWDTQYF.

This clone was detected once. V usage is TRBV9 and J usage is TRBJ2-7; no clear D. The CDR3 has 15 amino acids. CDR1 is SGDLS, CDR2 YYNGEE, per germline. Between the trimmed V and J ends, which lost 0 bases and 7 bases, there was a span of 17 bases. This CDR3 reads CASSVESSGLGEQYF. In DNA form, the CDR3 reads TGTGCCAGCAGCGTAGAATCGTCCGGGCTCGGGGAGCAGTACTTC. Variable domain in full (rest from reference TRBV9 and TRBJ2-7): DSGVTQTPKHLITATGQRVTLRCSPRSGDLSVYWYQQSLDQGLQFLIQYYNGEERAKGNILERFSAQQFPDLHSELNLSSLELGDSALYFCASSVESSGLGEQYFGPGTRLTVT.

The chain couples TRBV6-5 to TRBJ1-6; D unclear. Germline V lookup: CDR1 MNHEY, CDR2 SVGAGI. The V end was cut by 3 bases, the J end by 6 bases, with 6 bases between. The CDR3 spans 13 residues. CDR3 loop: CASSYSTNSPLHF. CDR3 coding DNA: TGTGCCAGCAGTTATTCCACTAATTCACCCCTCCACTTT.

The chain employs TRBV6-5 and TRBJ1-2; TRBD1 is a possible D gene (6 bases). The CDR3 loop spans 14 amino acids. CDR1 is MNHEY, CDR2 SVGAGI, per germline. Between the trimmed V and J ends, which lost 8 bases and 4 bases, there was a span of 17 bases. CDR3: CASSEDGRGYGYTF. CDR3 DNA: TGTGCCAGCTCGGAAGATGGCAGGGGCTATGGCTACACCTTC.

The chain carries TRBV7-2 and TRBJ1-1, with D perhaps matching TRBD1 (6 bases). Between the trimmed V and J ends, which lost 0 bases and 0 bases, there was a span of 11 bases. CDR3 length: 16 residues. The germline V gene encodes CDR1 SGHTA and CDR2 FQGNSA. CDR3 residues: CASSLAPQGMNTEAFF. The CDR3 DNA follows: TGTGCCAGCAGCTTAGCCCCGCAGGGGATGAACACTGAAGCTTTCTTT.

The gene calls are TRBV29-1 and TRBJ2-3, with 15 bases identical to TRBD2. Germline V gives CDR1 SQVTM, CDR2 ANQGSEA. This CDR3 comprises 16 residues. V shed 4 bases and J 4 bases; nucleotides not matched to a gene: 6. CDR3 sequence (DNA): TGCAGCGTTGGAGGACTAGCGGGGGGGAAGGCAGATACGCAGTATTTT. Protein product: CSVGGLAGGKADTQYF.

This chain uses TRBV19 with TRBJ2-1; 10 nucleotides align to TRBD1. Germline assignment: CDR1 LNHDA and CDR2 SQIVND (reference sequence). CDR3 length: 15 residues. Trimming at V came to 9 bases and at J to 5 bases, leaving 10 bases not matched to a gene. This CDR3 reads CASNSGQGGNNEQFF. CDR3 in DNA: TGTGCCAGCAACTCCGGACAGGGGGGGAACAATGAGCAGTTCTTC.

The sample holds a few counts of this clone. The chain couples TRBV5-4 to TRBJ2-5; TRBD2 agrees at 8 bases. The ends lost 2 bases at V and 4 bases at J; junction bases unmatched: 13. Germline lookup yields CDR1 SGHNT and CDR2 YYREEE (reference sequence). The CDR3 runs to 17 residues. The CDR3, as DNA: TGTGCCAGCAGCTTTGGAGGTGGTAGCGGGGTAGGAGAGACCCAGTACTTC. Its translation is CASSFGGGSGVGETQYF.